The 32 T cell receptor beta chains given below trace back to one sample, sequenced in a study of blood T cell repertoires in COVID-19. Profiled with immunoSEQ multiplex PCR; TCRdb holds only in-frame clones, not every one. This sample has about 150,000 clones; about 74% occur once, and the top ten carry approximately 17%. The material sequenced was peripheral blood. The receptors come from a man aged 45-65 years with acute or convalescent COVID-19.

The J gene is TRBJ2-7, the V gene TRBV12-3 or TRBV12-4, with TRBD2 identical over 8 bases. The ends lost 5 bases at V and 4 bases at J; junction bases unmatched: 4. The CDR3 contains 13 residues. The CDR3, as DNA: TGTGCCAGCAGTAGGGGACTAGGATACGAGCAGTACGTC. Amino acids: CASSRGLGYEQYV.

The gene calls are TRBV7-8 and TRBJ2-7; maybe TRBD2 (6 bases). The CDR3 extends over 14 amino acids. Germline V lookup: CDR1 SGHVS, CDR2 FQNEAQ. V dropped 5 bases and J dropped 4 bases, with 15 bases sitting between them. The CDR3 DNA is TGTGCCAGCAGCCTCCCGGGAGCTTGGTACGAGCAGTACTTC. This encodes CASSLPGAWYEQYF.

This clone came up a few times. The genes are TRBV6-5 and TRBJ2-7; the match to TRBD2 covers 10 bases. The V gene's germline CDR1 is MNHEY and CDR2 SVGAGI. The CDR3 runs 15 residues. The V segment lost 6 bases and the J segment 4 bases; nucleotides outside the gene matches: 9. CDR3: CASRRQRGGGYEQYF. Written as DNA, the CDR3 is TGTGCCAGCAGGCGCCAGCGGGGGGGCGGTTACGAGCAGTACTTC.

This clone was seen a single time. The rearrangement links TRBV5-1 to TRBJ1-6; 7 bases map to TRBD1. The ends lost 1 base at V and 7 bases at J; junction bases unmatched: 5. The CDR3 extends over 15 amino acids. The germline V gene has CDR1 SGHRS and CDR2 YFSETQ. This chain's CDR3 is CASSLLGQVNSPLHF. The CDR3, as DNA: TGCGCCAGCAGCTTGCTTGGACAGGTCAATTCACCCCTCCACTTT.

This chain uses TRBV5-6 with TRBJ2-3, with D hard to call. V was clipped by 1 base and J by 0 bases, with 12 bases between them. CDR3 length: 16 residues. The germline V gene has CDR1 SGHDT and CDR2 YYEEEE. The CDR3 sequence is CASSLNTEFSTDTQYF. The DNA for the CDR3 is TGTGCCAGCAGCTTGAATACGGAGTTTAGCACAGATACGCAGTATTTT.

The V gene is TRBV18, the J gene TRBJ2-1, with a weak D call TRBD1 (6 bases). This CDR3 is built from 13 residues. V gave up 1 base and J gave up 7 bases, with 8 bases separating them. In germline, CDR1 is KGHSH, CDR2 LQKENI. The CDR3 here is CASSPHRENEQFF. The CDR3 DNA sequence: TGTGCCAGCTCACCACACAGGGAGAATGAGCAGTTCTTC.

This clone was seen a few times. The chain carries TRBV27 and TRBJ2-3, with D unclear. CDR3 size: 16 residues. CDR1 and CDR2 (germline): MNHEY, SMNVEV (reference sequence). Trimming removed 0 bases from V and 0 bases from J, with 10 bases in between. Written as DNA, the CDR3 is TGTGCCAGCAGTTTATCGTGGCAGACTAGCACAGATACGCAGTATTTT. It encodes CASSLSWQTSTDTQYF.

This clone appeared many times. The chain carries TRBV9 and TRBJ1-3, with 8 nucleotides matching TRBD1. Germline V gives CDR1 SGDLS, CDR2 YYNGEE. V shed 4 bases, J shed 2 bases, and the junction held 8 bases outside the gene matches. This CDR3 region has 16 residues. The CDR3 sequence: CASSTRQGQAGNTIYF. The CDR3 DNA reads TGTGCCAGCAGCACCCGACAGGGGCAGGCTGGAAACACCATATATTTT.

The rearrangement joins TRBV3-1 (or the pseudogene TRBV3-2) to TRBJ2-3; 9 bases line up with TRBD2. The trim removed 0 bases at V and 5 bases at J, leaving 12 bases unmatched. Germline values: CDR1 LGHDT, CDR2 YNNKEL (reference sequence). This CDR3 contains 18 residues. CDR3 sequence reads: CASSQELGRGGQVDTQYF. The CDR3 bases are TGTGCCAGCAGCCAAGAACTAGGGCGGGGGGGCCAAGTAGATACGCAGTATTTT.

The chain has TRBV5-4 and TRBJ2-1, with D tentatively TRBD2 (6 bases). CDR1 and CDR2 from the germline V gene are SGHNT and YYREEE (reference sequence). The length of the CDR3 is 13 residues. The germline V and J ends were trimmed by 4 bases and 7 bases, with 12 bases remaining between them. DNA for the CDR3: TGTGCCAGCAGCAAGACTAGGACGAATGAGCAGTTCTTC. This encodes CASSKTRTNEQFF.

The chain has TRBV5-6 and TRBJ1-2, with 9 bases fitting TRBD1. Germline assignment: CDR1 SGHDT and CDR2 YYEEEE. The CDR3 covers 14 residues. Losses at the gene ends were 4 bases for V and 1 base for J; bases not matched to a gene: 2. CDR3 sequence (DNA): TGTGCCAGCAGCAGGACAGGGGTTAACTATGGCTACACCTTC. Translating gives CASSRTGVNYGYTF.

V is TRBV5-1 and J is TRBJ2-1, with a weak D call TRBD1 (5 bases). Germline loops: CDR1 SGHRS, CDR2 YFSETQ. CDR3 length equals 13 residues. Trimming left V 6 bases short and J 8 bases short, with 15 bases between. CDR3 loop: CASNRQGVHEQFF. CDR3 in DNA: TGCGCCAGCAACAGGCAAGGGGTACATGAGCAGTTCTTC.

The J gene is TRBJ2-3, the V gene TRBV19; 7 bases fit TRBD1. This CDR3 has 13 residues. V shed 6 bases and J 5 bases; nucleotides not matched to a gene: 5. Per the germline V gene, CDR1 is LNHDA and CDR2 is SQIVND (reference sequence). CDR3 region: CASSFTGEDTQYF. The CDR3 nucleotides are TGTGCCAGTAGCTTTACAGGGGAAGATACGCAGTATTTT.

This clone was found once. The CDR3 protein is CATSRVGVTETQYF. The CDR3 coding sequence is TGTGCCACCAGCAGAGTCGGAGTGACAGAGACCCAGTACTTC. The V and J genes are TRBV15 and TRBJ2-5, with D unclear. Germline V CDR1 and CDR2: LNHNV, YYDKDF (reference sequence). This CDR3 is 14 amino acids long. Trimming stripped 1 base from V and 4 bases from J, with 10 bases between.

The CDR3 DNA reads TGTGCCAGCTCCGAGGGGGCGAGGGAAGCTTTCTTT. This sequence encodes CASSEGAREAFF. The chain couples TRBV18 to TRBJ1-1, with 7 bases matching TRBD1. Germline values: CDR1 KGHSH, CDR2 LQKENI. The trim removed 6 bases at V and 8 bases at J, leaving 6 bases unmatched. The CDR3 is 12 amino acids.

CDR3 sequence: CASSSRDRGRPYEQYF. The CDR3 coding sequence is TGTGCCAGCAGCTCTAGGGACAGGGGTAGACCCTACGAGCAGTACTTC. The V gene is TRBV7-8, the J gene TRBJ2-7, with 10 bases matching TRBD1. The V and J ends lost 4 bases and 2 bases, in that order; junction bases with no gene match: 8. Germline V lookup: CDR1 SGHVS, CDR2 FQNEAQ. The CDR3 loop spans 16 amino acids.

This sequence joins TRBV29-1 and TRBJ1-1; 9 bases match TRBD1. The J segment lost 0 bases and the V segment lost 4 bases, leaving 9 bases of the junction unmatched. CDR3 length: 16 amino acids. In germline, CDR1 is SQVTM, CDR2 ANQGSEA. The CDR3 loop reads CSVGSRTGAMNTEAFF. As DNA, the CDR3 is TGCAGCGTTGGATCTAGGACAGGGGCTATGAACACTGAAGCTTTCTTT.

V is TRBV11-3 and J is TRBJ2-3, with TRBD2 identical over 9 bases. CDR3 length: 16 residues. V shed 1 base, J shed 5 bases, and the junction held 7 bases outside the gene matches. Looked up from germline, CDR1 is SGHNT and CDR2 is YENEEA. CDR3 loop: CASSLGGRGGGDTQYF. DNA of the CDR3: TGTGCCAGCAGCTTAGGTGGGCGGGGGGGCGGAGATACGCAGTATTTT.

The CDR3: CASSRDSWNTEAFF. DNA for the CDR3: TGTGCCAGCAGCCGAGACAGTTGGAACACTGAAGCTTTCTTT. The V gene is TRBV3-1 (or the pseudogene TRBV3-2), the J gene TRBJ1-1; D may be TRBD1 (5 bases). This CDR3 region has 14 residues. Germline values: CDR1 LGHDT, CDR2 YNNKEL (reference sequence). Trimming pared 4 bases from V and 1 base from J, leaving 10 bases between.

This clone has more than one count but fewer than ten. The chain links TRBV6-5 to TRBJ1-1; a possible D gene is TRBD1 (5 bases). The CDR3 length is 11 residues. Germline CDR1 is MNHEY and CDR2 is SVGAGI. V dropped 6 bases and J dropped 6 bases, with 8 bases sitting between them. The DNA of the CDR3 is TGTGCCAGCAGGTCGACAGCTGAAGCTTTCTTT. The encoded protein is CASRSTAEAFF.

The rearrangement uses TRBV18 and TRBJ2-2, with 12 positions matching TRBD1. The J segment lost 9 bases and the V segment lost 3 bases, leaving 8 bases of the junction unmatched. Germline V gives CDR1 KGHSH, CDR2 LQKENI. CDR3 length equals 16 residues. The CDR3 DNA follows: TGTGCCAGCTCACCCCCCGGGACAGGGGGCCACAGGGAGCTGTTTTTT. This translates into CASSPPGTGGHRELFF.

The CDR3, as DNA: TGTGCCAGCAGCGTAGTCTATGGCTACACCTTC. Protein: CASSVVYGYTF. The chain employs TRBV6-5 and TRBJ1-2; no firm D call. V was pared by 6 bases and J by 4 bases, with 6 bases between. Germline assignment: CDR1 MNHEY and CDR2 SVGAGI. This CDR3 is built from 11 residues.

The chain employs TRBV9 and TRBJ2-7; 10 nucleotides line up with TRBD2. V trimming: 2 bases; J trimming: 2 bases; junction bases outside the gene matches: 4. The CDR3 extends over 15 amino acids. Germline V gene sequence: CDR1 SGDLS, CDR2 YYNGEE. The chain's CDR3 is CASSVGLAAAYEQYF. The CDR3 DNA sequence: TGTGCCAGCAGCGTCGGACTAGCGGCCGCCTACGAGCAGTACTTC.

V usage is TRBV18 and J usage is TRBJ1-1; 7 nucleotides agree with TRBD1. V was clipped by 6 bases and J by 1 base; unmatched bases: 5. CDR3 size: 14 residues. The germline gives CDR1 KGHSH, CDR2 LQKENI. In DNA, the CDR3 is TGTGCCAGCTCCGTGACAGGGAAGAACACTGAAGCTTTCTTT. Translating it yields CASSVTGKNTEAFF.

This clone was detected many times. This CDR3 is also generated by other DNA sequences in the sample. This chain uses TRBV12-3 or TRBV12-4 with TRBJ1-2, with D possibly matching TRBD1 (5 bases). The CDR3 loop spans 13 amino acids. V gave up 2 bases and J gave up 3 bases, with 7 bases separating them. Here the CDR3 reads CASSLRGDYGYTF. The CDR3 DNA sequence: TGTGCCAGCAGTTTAAGGGGCGACTATGGCTACACCTTC.

This clone was detected ten times or more. The sample holds other DNA sequences that translate to the same CDR3. The rearrangement uses TRBV28 and TRBJ1-2; 7 bases agree with TRBD1. Trimming took 5 bases from V and 3 from J; bases not matched to a gene: 3. This CDR3 contains 13 residues. Per germline, CDR1 MDHEN and CDR2 SYDVKM. The CDR3, as DNA: TGTGCCAGCAGTCCTGACAGGGACTATGGCTACACCTTC. It encodes CASSPDRDYGYTF.

The DNA of the CDR3 is TGCGCCAGCAGCTTCGGAGGGGGCGGTGGGGAAAAACTGTTTTTT. It encodes CASSFGGGGGEKLFF. J is TRBJ1-4 and V is TRBV5-1; 7 nucleotides match TRBD1. The CDR3 contains 15 residues. The junction had 9 bases not matched to a gene; V was cut back by 2 bases and J by 8 bases. The germline V gene has CDR1 SGHRS and CDR2 YFSETQ. The complete variable domain, with remaining parts taken from reference TRBV5-1 and TRBJ1-4, reads KAGVTQTPRYLIKTRGQQVTLSCSPISGHRSVSWYQQTPGQGLQFLFEYFSETQRNKGNFPGRFSGRQFSNSRSEMNVSTLELGDSALYLCASSFGGGGGEKLFFGSGTQLSVL.

V gene TRBV6-1 combines with J gene TRBJ1-1; 8 bases agree with TRBD1. CDR1 is MNHNS and CDR2 is SASEGT in the germline V gene. The CDR3 covers 16 residues. After removal of 0 bases from V and 1 base from J, the junction contained 4 bases not matched to a gene. The CDR3 loop reads CASSEAAGTGNTEAFF. The CDR3 nucleotides are TGTGCCAGCAGTGAAGCCGCCGGGACAGGGAACACTGAAGCTTTCTTT.

Remarks on this clone: The same CDR3 can be traced to other DNA sequences in this sample. The chain has TRBV30 and TRBJ1-2; TRBD1 matches 7 bases. The CDR3 runs to 13 residues. After removal of 0 bases from V and 6 bases from J, the junction contained 4 bases not matched to a gene. Germline loops: CDR1 GTSNPN, CDR2 SVGIG (reference sequence). The CDR3 nucleotides are TGTGCCTGGAGTGTACGGGACAGTGATGGCTACACCTTC. This gives the protein CAWSVRDSDGYTF.

The J gene is TRBJ1-5, the V gene TRBV7-2; tentative D call: TRBD1 (5 bases). The germline V gene encodes CDR1 SGHTA and CDR2 FQGNSA. V lost 4 bases and J lost 6, with 13 bases in between. The CDR3 runs 14 residues. The CDR3 DNA follows: TGTGCCAGCAGCTATATCAGGACACGTCAGCCCCAGCATTTT. Translation: CASSYIRTRQPQHF.

This rearrangement joins TRBV18 to TRBJ2-2; 10 bases are shared with TRBD2. This CDR3 spans 17 amino acids. Germline values: CDR1 KGHSH, CDR2 LQKENI. The ends lost 0 bases at V and 3 bases at J; junction bases unmatched: 4. CDR3 residues: CASSPPSGGAHTGELFF. The DNA for the CDR3 is TGTGCCAGCTCACCACCGAGCGGGGGGGCCCACACCGGGGAGCTGTTTTTT.

This chain connects TRBV14 to TRBJ1-6; a weak D match, TRBD1 (6 bases). V was cut by 4 bases and J by 4 bases, with 8 bases left in between. The CDR3 is 14 residues long. The germline V gene has CDR1 SGHDN and CDR2 FVKESK. CDR3 sequence (DNA): TGTGCCAGCAGCCGGACAGTTTATAATTCACCCCTCCACTTT. Its protein product is CASSRTVYNSPLHF. Full variable domain (remainder filled in from reference TRBV14 and TRBJ1-6): EAGVTQFPSHSVIEKGQTVTLRCDPISGHDNLYWYRRVMGKEIKFLLHFVKESKQDESGMPNNRFLAERTGGTYSTLKVQPAELEDSGVYFCASSRTVYNSPLHFGNGTRLTVT.